The 10 T cell receptor beta chains listed next were all sequenced from one sample in a study of blood T cell repertoires in COVID-19. Here immunoSEQ multiplex PCR was the method, and the copy in TCRdb shows in-frame clones only, minus some. The sample consists of around 400,000 clones, nearly 90% of them appearing once. The sample taken for sequencing was PBMCs or T cells enriched from blood (not recorded which). These receptors originate from a woman between 18 and 30 years old who had been exposed to COVID-19.

The V and J genes are TRBV28 and TRBJ1-5; possibly TRBD1 for D (6 bases). Trimming took 1 base from V and 3 from J, leaving 10 bases between them. Germline V gene sequence: CDR1 MDHEN, CDR2 SYDVKM. The CDR3 has 15 residues. The CDR3 is CASSLLQGNNQPQHF. DNA of the CDR3: TGTGCCAGCAGTTTATTACAGGGTAACAATCAGCCCCAGCATTTT.

The CDR3 coding sequence is TGTGCCAGCAGCACCCAGACGGGACAGTTCTCTGGAAACACCATATATTTT. Translated, it gives CASSTQTGQFSGNTIYF. V and J are TRBV11-2 and TRBJ1-3; 7 bases agree with TRBD1. Germline V gene lookup returns CDR1 SGHAT and CDR2 FQNNGV. CDR3 size: 17 residues. V lost 5 bases, J lost 0 bases, and 10 bases stayed unmatched.

This chain joins TRBV19 and TRBJ2-3, with D tentatively TRBD2 (5 bases). Germline V gene data show CDR1 as LNHDA and CDR2 as SQIVND (reference sequence). The CDR3 consists of 13 residues. Trimming took off 6 bases at V and 2 bases at J, with 9 bases between the two ends. The DNA for the CDR3 is TGTGCCAGTAGGAGAGGGCCCACAGATACGCAGTATTTT. This sequence encodes CASRRGPTDTQYF.

This clone was seen a few times. The rearrangement uses TRBV9 and TRBJ1-3; no reliable D call. Germline CDR1 and CDR2: SGDLS and YYNGEE. The CDR3 runs to 16 residues. V dropped 4 bases and J dropped 0 bases, with 14 bases sitting between them. CDR3 loop: CASSLAPVDSGNTIYF. DNA of the CDR3: TGTGCCAGCAGCTTAGCCCCGGTCGACTCTGGAAACACCATATATTTT.

This chain links TRBV10-1 with TRBJ1-2, with 9 bases fitting TRBD1. The junction had 11 bases not matched to a gene; V was cut back by 8 bases and J by 10 bases. Per germline, CDR1 WNHNN and CDR2 SYGVQD (reference sequence). The CDR3 covers 13 residues. CDR3 protein: CASRDGGTGNYTF. The CDR3, as DNA: TGCGCCAGCCGGGATGGGGGGACAGGGAACTACACCTTC.

This clone was seen a handful of times. This chain uses TRBV27 with TRBJ1-1; D unclear. The CDR3 runs to 12 residues. Germline V gene data show CDR1 as MNHEY and CDR2 as SMNVEV (reference sequence). The germline V and J ends were trimmed by 5 bases and 6 bases, with 10 bases remaining between them. CDR3 sequence: CASSRIGAEAFF. CDR3 in DNA: TGTGCCAGCAGTAGAATAGGAGCTGAAGCTTTCTTT.

This chain joins TRBV28 and TRBJ2-5; TRBD1 matches at 10 bases. Germline CDR1 reads MDHEN; CDR2 reads SYDVKM. There are 12 residues in the CDR3. J gave up 3 bases and V 10 bases, and 2 bases lay outside the gene matches. CDR3 sequence reads: CATGTGEETQYF. The DNA for the CDR3 is TGTGCCACCGGGACAGGGGAAGAGACCCAGTACTTC.

V is TRBV4-3 and J is TRBJ1-2; 8 bases map to TRBD1. The CDR3 runs 15 residues. Losses at the gene ends were 4 bases for V and 8 bases for J; bases not matched to a gene: 12. Germline V gene sequence: CDR1 LGHNA, CDR2 YSLEER. This chain's CDR3 is CASSPGQGPVGGYTF. DNA of the CDR3: TGCGCCAGCAGCCCCGGACAGGGACCGGTTGGGGGCTACACCTTC.

This chain connects TRBV19 to TRBJ2-5; D is possibly TRBD2 (6 bases). This CDR3 comprises 13 residues. CDR1 and CDR2 (germline): LNHDA, SQIVND (reference sequence). Trimming removed 5 bases from V and 3 bases from J, with 10 bases in between. The CDR3: CASSQGLEETQYF. Here the CDR3 DNA reads TGTGCCAGTAGTCAGGGACTGGAAGAGACCCAGTACTTC.

With regard to this clone: Other DNA sequences in this sample translate to the same CDR3. This rearrangement joins TRBV7-9 to TRBJ2-3; 9 nucleotides align to TRBD1. CDR3 length: 15 residues. The J segment lost 3 bases and the V segment lost 1 base, leaving 2 bases of the junction unmatched. The germline V gene encodes CDR1 SEHNR and CDR2 FQNEAQ (reference sequence). The CDR3 DNA reads TGTGCCAGCAGCTTAGGGGGGACAGGGACAGATACGCAGTATTTT. Translating gives CASSLGGTGTDTQYF.